The 16 T cell receptor beta chains in this list originate from one sample, sequenced in a study of shared clonotypes between healthy human individuals (dated by TCRdb to about 2020). The receptor library was made with the immunoSEQ multiplex PCR assay. Imported from immuneACCESS, the table was reduced by TCRdb to in-frame sequences with V and J called. These copies leave out some clones; in studies compared against another copy, an unresolved V gene accounts for under half, and the cause of the remainder is not known. Recorded for this sample are more than 1,200,000 clones; 98% of them occurred a single time. The top ten clonotypes cover roughly 0.35% of the sample. The source material was naive CD4+ T cells sorted from blood. Interpreted using the paper, the cell subset or site label stands for: CD45RA+ positively selected. Source of these receptors: a man aged 25 to 40 in good health.

J is TRBJ2-1 and V is TRBV7-9; the match to TRBD2 covers 8 bases. Germline loops: CDR1 SEHNR, CDR2 FQNEAQ (reference sequence). V trimming: 6 bases; J trimming: 10 bases; junction bases outside the gene matches: 14. CDR3 length equals 15 residues. CDR3 residues: CASRPSTGGFMEQFF. CDR3 bases: TGTGCCAGCAGACCTTCTACGGGAGGGTTCATGGAGCAGTTCTTC.

Worth noting for this clone: Distinct nucleotide sequences in the sample also encode this CDR3. The chain carries TRBV15 and TRBJ2-6; no definite D call. CDR1 is LNHNV and CDR2 is YYDKDF in the germline V gene (reference sequence). Trimming pared 1 base from V and 0 bases from J, leaving 1 base between. This CDR3 comprises 14 residues. CDR3 nucleotide sequence: TGTGCCACCAGCAGAGTCTCTGGGGCCAACGTCCTGACTTTC. This codes for CATSRVSGANVLTF.

The chain couples TRBV19 to TRBJ2-2; D unresolved. The CDR3 is 15 residues long. Germline assignment: CDR1 LNHDA and CDR2 SQIVND (reference sequence). The ends were cut back, 1 base at V and 5 bases at J, with 11 bases in the middle. CDR3 residues: CASSIARFGTGELFF. The CDR3 DNA reads as TGTGCCAGTAGTATAGCCAGGTTCGGAACCGGGGAGCTGTTTTTT.

The chain joins TRBV19 to TRBJ1-5; possible D gene TRBD1, 5 bases. The V and J ends lost 1 base and 0 bases respectively, with 10 bases between them. The CDR3 consists of 16 residues. The V gene's germline CDR1 is LNHDA and CDR2 SQIVND (reference sequence). CDR3 in DNA: TGTGCCAGTAGTATAGTGGGGCGAAATAGCAATCAGCCCCAGCATTTT. Translation gives CASSIVGRNSNQPQHF.

The chain combines TRBV11-2 with TRBJ2-1; 10 bases are a match to TRBD2. CDR3 length equals 17 residues. J was trimmed by 4 bases and V by 4 bases; bases with no gene match: 10. The germline gives CDR1 SGHAT, CDR2 FQNNGV. Here the CDR3 reads CASSYRGSGRGYNEQFF. The CDR3 DNA reads TGTGCCAGCAGCTACCGTGGAAGCGGGAGGGGATACAATGAGCAGTTCTTC.

The chain carries TRBV15 and TRBJ1-5; the D is unclear. The CDR3 contains 15 residues. V lost 3 bases and J 7 bases, leaving 16 bases between the germline ends. The germline CDR1 and CDR2 sequences are LNHNV and YYDKDF (reference sequence). The CDR3 spells CATSSLGPLGQPQHF. The CDR3 DNA reads TGTGCCACCAGCAGCCTAGGACCTCTGGGACAGCCCCAGCATTTT.

V and J are TRBV7-6 and TRBJ1-1; D not resolved. The CDR3 is made up of 14 amino acids. CDR1 and CDR2 (germline): SGHVS, FNYEAQ. V was clipped by 5 bases and J by 4 bases, with 14 bases between them. CDR3 DNA: TGTGCCAGCAGCGACCGGGTCTTCAGCACTGAAGCTTTCTTT. Translating it yields CASSDRVFSTEAFF.

The chain recombines TRBV4-1 with TRBJ2-5, with 11 positions matching TRBD2. This CDR3 is built from 16 residues. CDR1 is MGHRA, CDR2 YSYEKL, per germline. V gave up 0 bases and J gave up 6 bases; unmatched junction bases: 6. The CDR3 loop is CASSQDRTSGSQTQYF. CDR3 in DNA: TGCGCCAGCAGCCAAGATAGAACTAGCGGGAGTCAGACCCAGTACTTC.

J is TRBJ2-6 and V is TRBV28; D might be TRBD1 (5 bases). The CDR3 totals 14 residues. Germline V gene data show CDR1 as MDHEN and CDR2 as SYDVKM. V dropped 6 bases and J dropped 5 bases, with 11 bases sitting between them. The CDR3 DNA is TGTGCCAGCAGGACCCAGGGAAGGGCCAACGTCCTGACTTTC. Residues: CASRTQGRANVLTF.

The chain combines TRBV19 with TRBJ2-7; TRBD2 aligns across 15 bases. Germline CDR1 LNHDA, CDR2 SQIVND (reference sequence). CDR3 size: 17 residues. J lost 2 bases, V lost 6 bases, and 8 bases had no gene match. This CDR3 is CASRGTSGRSSTYEQYF. In DNA, the CDR3 is TGTGCCAGTAGAGGGACTAGCGGGAGGAGTAGTACCTACGAGCAGTACTTC. The full variable domain, with the rest looked up from reference TRBV19 and TRBJ2-7, is DGGITQSPKYLFRKEGQNVTLSCEQNLNHDAMYWYRQDPGQGLRLIYYSQIVNDFQKGDIAEGYSVSREKKESFPLTVTSAQKNPTAFYLCASRGTSGRSSTYEQYFGPGTRLTVT.

This chain connects TRBV4-1 to TRBJ2-1; 12 positions agree with TRBD2. CDR1 and CDR2 from the germline V gene are MGHRA and YSYEKL. J was trimmed by 7 bases and V by 4 bases; bases with no gene match: 5. CDR3 length: 15 residues. CDR3 loop: CASSPTSGRRNEQFF. DNA of the CDR3: TGCGCCAGCAGCCCCACTAGCGGGAGGCGAAATGAGCAGTTCTTC.

The chain has TRBV7-9 and TRBJ2-5; 7 nucleotides align to TRBD2. The V gene's germline CDR1 is SEHNR and CDR2 FQNEAQ (reference sequence). V lost 1 base to trimming and J lost 5 bases; unmatched junction nucleotides: 10. The CDR3 has 16 residues. This CDR3 is CASSLDMAGEYETQYF. In DNA form, the CDR3 reads TGTGCCAGCAGCTTAGATATGGCGGGAGAGTATGAGACCCAGTACTTC.

The genes are TRBV7-2 and TRBJ1-2; 8 bases map to TRBD1. The germline V gene encodes CDR1 SGHTA and CDR2 FQGNSA. The CDR3 extends over 16 amino acids. With V trimmed by 5 bases and J by 3 bases, 11 bases remained unmatched. The CDR3 region has the DNA TGTGCCAGCAGCCCATTTGACAGGGGCTGGCACTATGGCTACACCTTC. Encoded protein: CASSPFDRGWHYGYTF. The full variable domain, in which reference TRBV7-2 and TRBJ1-2 provide the parts outside the CDR3, is GAGVSQSPSNKVTEKGKDVELRCDPISGHTALYWYRQSLGQGLEFLIYFQGNSAPDKSGLPSDRFSAERTGGSVSTLTIQRTQQEDSAVYLCASSPFDRGWHYGYTFGSGTRLTVV.

Of note for this clone: This specimen includes other DNA sequences encoding the same CDR3. The rearrangement links TRBV6-5 to TRBJ2-7; the D is unclear. Germline assignment: CDR1 MNHEY and CDR2 SVGAGI. V was clipped by 0 bases and J by 0 bases, with 9 bases between them. The CDR3 is 15 amino acids. CDR3 loop: CASSYSSLSSYEQYF. DNA for the CDR3: TGTGCCAGCAGTTACTCCAGCCTATCCTCCTACGAGCAGTACTTC.

The J gene is TRBJ2-1, the V gene TRBV12-2; the table's D gene call, TRBD2, was not cross checked with the DNA. TRBV12-2 is labeled a pseudogene. The CDR3 has 13 residues. CDR3 nucleotide sequence: TGTGCAAGTCGCTTACGGTCCACCGAGCCCCCTTTCTTC. Amino acid sequence: CASRLRSTEPPFF.

The CDR3 loop reads CASNSQGLNTEAFF. CDR3 nucleotides: TGTGCCAGCAACTCACAGGGGTTGAACACTGAAGCTTTCTTT. The rearrangement links TRBV9 to TRBJ1-1, with 7 nucleotides matching TRBD1. The ends lost 6 bases at V and 0 bases at J; junction bases unmatched: 5. There are 14 residues in the CDR3. From germline, CDR1 is SGDLS and CDR2 YYNGEE.